This T cell receptor (beta chain) was obtained from a study of blood T cell repertoires in COVID-19. Study-level information: The United States, Italy and Spain were the sources of the acute and convalescent COVID-19 samples. Sources were T cells, B-cell-depleted T cells, or PBMCs; the material itself was cDNA or gDNA.

Original data processing: Nucleated cell number was recorded as an estimate derived from reference gene primer amplification. Sequencing was performed with immunoSEQ multiplex PCR; in TCRdb, only in-frame clones are kept and a portion is missing. Clone size and the V and J calls come from that table; the DNA yielded D and trimming. The sample has under 300,000 clones, approximately 82% seen once. The CDR3 spans 15 residues. Germline trimming cut 4 bases from V and 4 bases from J; bases unmatched to any gene: 9. Germline CDR1 and CDR2: SGHTS and YDEGEE. The genes are TRBV5-8 and TRBJ1-1; 8 positions match TRBD1. The sequencing sample was made of peripheral blood. The receptor was derived from an elderly woman with active or convalescent COVID-19. For the CDR3, the DNA is TGTGCCAGCAGCATAGGACAGGGTCGGAGCACTGAAGCTTTCTTT. This translates into CASSIGQGRSTEAFF. Full variable domain (missing parts from reference TRBV5-8 and TRBJ1-1): EAGVTQSPTHLIKTRGQQATLRCSPISGHTSVYWYQQALGLGLQFLLWYDEGEERNRGNFPPRFSGRQFPNYSSELNVNALELEDSALYLCASSIGQGRSTEAFFGQGTRLTVV.